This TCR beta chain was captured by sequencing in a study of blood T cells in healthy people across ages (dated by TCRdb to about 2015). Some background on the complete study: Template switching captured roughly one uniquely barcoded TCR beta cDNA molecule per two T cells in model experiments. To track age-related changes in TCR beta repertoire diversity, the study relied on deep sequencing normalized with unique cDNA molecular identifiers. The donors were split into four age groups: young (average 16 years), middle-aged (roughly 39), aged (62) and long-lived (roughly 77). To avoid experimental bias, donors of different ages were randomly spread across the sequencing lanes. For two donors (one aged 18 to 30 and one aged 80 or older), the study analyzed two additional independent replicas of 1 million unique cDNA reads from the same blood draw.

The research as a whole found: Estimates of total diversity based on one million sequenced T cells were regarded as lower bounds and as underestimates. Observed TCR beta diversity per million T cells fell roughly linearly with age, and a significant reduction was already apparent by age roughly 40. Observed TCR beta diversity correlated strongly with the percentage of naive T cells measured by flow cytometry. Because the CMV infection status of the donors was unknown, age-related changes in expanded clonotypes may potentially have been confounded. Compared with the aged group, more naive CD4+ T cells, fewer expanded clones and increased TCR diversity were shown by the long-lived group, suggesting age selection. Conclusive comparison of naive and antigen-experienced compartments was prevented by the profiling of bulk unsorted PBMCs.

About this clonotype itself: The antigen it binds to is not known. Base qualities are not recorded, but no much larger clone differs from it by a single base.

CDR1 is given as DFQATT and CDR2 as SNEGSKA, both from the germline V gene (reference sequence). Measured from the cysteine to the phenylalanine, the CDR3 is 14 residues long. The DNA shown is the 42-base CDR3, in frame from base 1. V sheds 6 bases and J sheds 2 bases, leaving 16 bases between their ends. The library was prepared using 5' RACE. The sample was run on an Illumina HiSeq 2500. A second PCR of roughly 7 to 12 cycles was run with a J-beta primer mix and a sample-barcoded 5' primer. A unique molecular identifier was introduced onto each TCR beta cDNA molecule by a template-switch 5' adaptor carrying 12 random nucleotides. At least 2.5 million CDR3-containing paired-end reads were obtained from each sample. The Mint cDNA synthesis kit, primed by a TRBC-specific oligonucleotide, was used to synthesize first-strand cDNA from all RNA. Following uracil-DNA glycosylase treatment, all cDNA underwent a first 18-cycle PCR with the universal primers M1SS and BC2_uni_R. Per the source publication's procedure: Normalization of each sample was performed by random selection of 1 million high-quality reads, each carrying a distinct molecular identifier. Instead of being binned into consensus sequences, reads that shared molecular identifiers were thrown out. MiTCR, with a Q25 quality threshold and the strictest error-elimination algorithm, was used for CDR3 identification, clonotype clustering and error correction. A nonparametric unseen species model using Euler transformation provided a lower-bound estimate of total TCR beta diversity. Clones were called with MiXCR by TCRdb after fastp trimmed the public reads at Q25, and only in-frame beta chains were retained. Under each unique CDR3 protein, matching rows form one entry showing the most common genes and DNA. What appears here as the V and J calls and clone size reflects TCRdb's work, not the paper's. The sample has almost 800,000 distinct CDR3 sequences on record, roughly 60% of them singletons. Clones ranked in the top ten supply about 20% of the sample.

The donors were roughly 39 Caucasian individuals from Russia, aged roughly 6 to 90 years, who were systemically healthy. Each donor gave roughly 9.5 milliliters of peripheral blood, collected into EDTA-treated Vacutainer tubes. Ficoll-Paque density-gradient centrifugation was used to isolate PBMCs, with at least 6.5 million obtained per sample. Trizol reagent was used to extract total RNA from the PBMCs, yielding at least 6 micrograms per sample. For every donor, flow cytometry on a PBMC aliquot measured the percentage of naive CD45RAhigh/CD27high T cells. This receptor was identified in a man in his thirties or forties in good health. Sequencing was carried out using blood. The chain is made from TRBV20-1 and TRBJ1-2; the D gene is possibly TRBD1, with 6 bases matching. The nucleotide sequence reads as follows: TGCAGTGCCGGGATCATGACAGGAAACTATGGCTACACCTTC. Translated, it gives CSAGIMTGNYGYTF.